These 4 T cell receptor beta chains originate from one sample sequenced in a study of OX40 agonist ivuxolimab in advanced cancers. Preparation of the library involved the immunoSEQ multiplex PCR assay. TCRdb took over this immuneACCESS table, retaining in-frame rearrangements with V and J assigned. Such tables are incomplete; in checked studies, under half of the missing clones stem from an unresolved V gene, and the remainder is unexplained. This sample lists some 98,000 clones; around 83% were detected once. Over 1.1% of the sample goes to the ten largest clones. Sequences were derived from CD4+ or CD8+ T cells sorted from blood, sampled in a trial of the OX40 agonist ivuxolimab. These receptor sequences come from an adult with an advanced solid tumor such as melanoma, head and neck, liver or kidney cancer.

The chain joins TRBV7-9 to TRBJ1-6; 9 nucleotides match TRBD1. With V trimmed by 8 bases and J by 7 bases, 3 bases remained unmatched. Germline V gene data show CDR1 as SEHNR and CDR2 as FQNEAQ (reference sequence). This CDR3 is built from 13 residues. This chain's CDR3 is CASSGTGNSPLHF. CDR3 in DNA: TGTGCCAGCTCCGGGACAGGGAATTCACCCCTCCACTTT.

The rearrangement links TRBV7-3 to TRBJ2-1; D is perhaps TRBD1 (5 bases). Germline assignment: CDR1 SGHTA and CDR2 FQGTGA. V gave up 2 bases and J gave up 6 bases, with 11 bases separating them. This CDR3 has 14 amino acids. In nucleotides, the CDR3 is TGTGCCAGCAGCTTACAGGGTGCCCCCAATGAGCAGTTCTTC. Its translation: CASSLQGAPNEQFF.

This CDR3 is CAWSAGGALIAFF. The CDR3 nucleotides are TGTGCCTGGAGTGCCGGGGGGGCCCTTATAGCTTTCTTT. The chain uses TRBV30 and TRBJ1-1; a weak D match, TRBD1 (6 bases). Deletions cut 1 base from V and 10 bases from J, with 16 bases between. This CDR3 contains 13 residues. From germline, CDR1 is GTSNPN and CDR2 SVGIG (reference sequence).

This chain links TRBV5-5 with TRBJ1-1; the D is unclear. Deletions cut 4 bases from V and 6 bases from J, with 16 bases between. Germline CDR1 reads SGHKS; CDR2 reads YYEKEE (reference sequence). The CDR3 covers 14 residues. The CDR3 bases are TGTGCCAGCAGCCCTTTAGGTAGTAGCCCTGAAGCTTTCTTT. It yields the protein CASSPLGSSPEAFF.